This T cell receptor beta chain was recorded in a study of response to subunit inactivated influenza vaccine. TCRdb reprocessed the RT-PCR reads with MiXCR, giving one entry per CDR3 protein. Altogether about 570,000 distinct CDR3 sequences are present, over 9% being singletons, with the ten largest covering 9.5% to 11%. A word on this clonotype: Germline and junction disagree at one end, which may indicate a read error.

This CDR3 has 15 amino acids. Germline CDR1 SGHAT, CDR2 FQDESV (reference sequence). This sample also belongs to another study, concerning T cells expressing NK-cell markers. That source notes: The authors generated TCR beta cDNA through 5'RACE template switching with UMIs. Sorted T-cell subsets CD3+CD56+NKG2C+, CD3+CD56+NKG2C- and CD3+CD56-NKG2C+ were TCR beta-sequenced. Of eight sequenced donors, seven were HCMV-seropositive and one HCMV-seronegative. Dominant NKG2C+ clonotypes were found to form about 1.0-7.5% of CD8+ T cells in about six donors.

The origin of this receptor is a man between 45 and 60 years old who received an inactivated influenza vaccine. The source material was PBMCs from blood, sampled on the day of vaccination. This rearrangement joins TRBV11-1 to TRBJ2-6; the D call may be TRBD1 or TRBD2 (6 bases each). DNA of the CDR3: TGTGCCAGCACCCTACAGGGACTTGGGGCCAACGTCCTGATTTTC. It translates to CASTLQGLGANVLIF.